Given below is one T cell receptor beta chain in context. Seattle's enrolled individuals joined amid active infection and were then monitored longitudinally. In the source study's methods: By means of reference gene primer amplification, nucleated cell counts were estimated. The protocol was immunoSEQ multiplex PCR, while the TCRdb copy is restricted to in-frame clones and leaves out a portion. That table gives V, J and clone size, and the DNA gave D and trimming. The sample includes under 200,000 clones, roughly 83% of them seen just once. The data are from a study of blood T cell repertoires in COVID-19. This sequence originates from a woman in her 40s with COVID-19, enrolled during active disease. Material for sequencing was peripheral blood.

Written as DNA, the CDR3 is TGCAGTGCTAGTCGGGAAGCCTACGAGCAGTACTTC. Residues: CSASREAYEQYF. The V call is TRBV20-1, the J call TRBJ2-7; weak D call: TRBD2 (5 bases). Trimming removed 3 bases at V and 2 bases at J, with 8 bases between. The germline CDR1 and CDR2 sequences are DFQATT and SNEGSKA (reference sequence). This CDR3 region has 12 residues.